The 14 T cell receptor beta chains below all came from one sample that was sequenced in a study of molecular identifiers for immune sequencing clone quantification (dated by TCRdb to the late 2010s). Library preparation used PCR. The run used a NextSeq 500. TCRdb applied fastp at Q25 and MiXCR to the public reads, then kept only in-frame beta chains. Rows matching on CDR3 protein sequence are summarized as one entry with the most common DNA and genes. The sample yields some 590,000 distinct CDR3 sequences; about 25% were counted once. The top ten clones comprise about 0.8% of the sample. Sequencing was done on a sample of naive CD8+ T cells from blood, with Jurkat cell RNA spiked in. This specimen's cell subset or site label, interpreted: FACS-sorted CD8+CD4-CCR7+CD45RA+ naive T cells. These receptors originate from a human donor in good health. Some libraries in this study had Jurkat cell RNA spiked in.

This clonotype was observed a few times. J is TRBJ1-6 and V is TRBV27; 9 bases are shared with TRBD1. CDR3 length: 15 residues. Germline loops: CDR1 MNHEY, CDR2 SMNVEV (reference sequence). Germline trimming cut 6 bases from V and 8 bases from J; bases unmatched to any gene: 8. In nucleotides, the CDR3 is TGTGCCAGCAGCCTCCTCGGGACAGGGCATTCACCCCTCCACTTT. It encodes CASSLLGTGHSPLHF.

The gene calls are TRBV19 and TRBJ1-1; D may be TRBD1 (5 bases). The CDR3 is 19 residues long. Trimming shortened V by 2 bases and J by 0 bases, and 22 bases separated the two germline ends. Germline CDR1 is LNHDA and CDR2 is SQIVND (reference sequence). Written as DNA, the CDR3 is TGTGCCAGTAGTATACAGTGGTGGGACCCTTTTATGGTGAACACTGAAGCTTTCTTT. Translated: CASSIQWWDPFMVNTEAFF.

The sample holds many counts of this clonotype. The chain couples TRBV6-2 or TRBV6-3 to TRBJ1-1; 7 bases fit TRBD1. V lost 2 bases, J lost 1 base, and 1 base stayed unmatched. The CDR3 totals 14 residues. Germline lookup yields CDR1 MNHEY and CDR2 SVGEGT. The CDR3 coding sequence is TGTGCCAGCAGTTACGGGACAGAGAACACTGAAGCTTTCTTT. Translation: CASSYGTENTEAFF.

With respect to this clonotype: Because it lacks the conserved phenylalanine or tryptophan at the end, this CDR3 is likely a read error. The rearrangement joins TRBV19 to TRBJ2-1; D uncertain. Trimming removed 5 bases at V and 1 base at J, with 9 bases between. The CDR3 runs to 14 residues. The germline CDR1 and CDR2 sequences are LNHDA and SQIVND (reference sequence). The CDR3 DNA reads as TGTGCCAGTAGTTGGGGTTGGTCCTACAATGAGCAGTTCTCC. It specifies CASSWGWSYNEQFS.

This clonotype appeared many times. V gene TRBV7-9 combines with J gene TRBJ2-3, with 9 positions matching TRBD2. Trimming at V came to 1 base and at J to 2 bases, leaving 4 bases not matched to a gene. Germline CDR1 is SEHNR and CDR2 is FQNEAQ (reference sequence). The CDR3 is made up of 16 amino acids. CDR3 amino acids: CASSLEASGNTDTQYF. CDR3 in DNA: TGTGCCAGCAGCTTAGAGGCTAGCGGGAACACAGATACGCAGTATTTT.

This clonotype was observed at least ten times. The rearrangement links TRBV3-1 to TRBJ2-3, with 8 nucleotides matching TRBD1. Germline V lookup: CDR1 LGHDT, CDR2 YNNKEL (reference sequence). The V and J ends lost 4 bases and 0 bases, in that order; junction bases with no gene match: 9. This CDR3 spans 17 amino acids. CDR3 loop: CASSPRQGKASTDTQYF. In nucleotides, the CDR3 is TGTGCCAGCAGCCCAAGACAGGGGAAAGCTAGCACAGATACGCAGTATTTT.

The V and J genes are TRBV6-5 and TRBJ1-4; 8 nucleotides align to TRBD1. This CDR3 has 14 amino acids. Germline V lookup: CDR1 MNHEY, CDR2 SVGAGI. Trimming at V came to 2 bases and at J to 8 bases, leaving 4 bases not matched to a gene. CDR3 protein: CASSYTDRGEKLFF. The DNA of the CDR3 is TGTGCCAGCAGTTACACTGACAGGGGCGAAAAACTGTTTTTT.

As for this clonotype: Its ends do not fully match the called genes, so a read error is possible. J is TRBJ2-5 and V is TRBV7-9, with no clear D. The CDR3 covers 11 residues. Looked up from germline, CDR1 is SEHNR and CDR2 is FQNEAQ (reference sequence). The CDR3 is CVSSLDETQYF. CDR3 nucleotide sequence: TGTGTCAGCAGCTTAGATGAGACCCAGTACTTC.

In this sample, this clonotype turned up many times. This chain joins TRBV12-3 or TRBV12-4 and TRBJ2-3, with D hard to call. V lost 1 base to trimming and J lost 0 bases, with 5 bases between them. This CDR3 region has 14 residues. The CDR3 loop reads CASSLGESTDTQYF. Written as DNA, the CDR3 is TGTGCCAGCAGTTTAGGAGAAAGCACAGATACGCAGTATTTT.

This chain links TRBV19 with TRBJ2-7; 12 nucleotides match TRBD1. Germline V gene data show CDR1 as LNHDA and CDR2 as SQIVND (reference sequence). Losses at the gene ends were 8 bases for V and 2 bases for J; bases not matched to a gene: 10. This CDR3 has 16 amino acids. DNA of the CDR3: TGTGCCAGTTCGCACGGGGACAGGGGGCTGGCCTACGAGCAGTACTTC. Its protein is CASSHGDRGLAYEQYF.

This clonotype was seen ten or more times. V and J are TRBV28 and TRBJ2-3; D possibly corresponds to TRBD2 (5 bases). Per germline, CDR1 MDHEN and CDR2 SYDVKM. Trimming took 4 bases from V and 5 from J, leaving 13 bases between them. The CDR3 contains 14 residues. CDR3 sequence (DNA): TGTGCCAGCAGTTCCGAGCGAGGGATAGATACGCAGTATTTT. This codes for CASSSERGIDTQYF.

Comment on this clonotype: Possible read error: a much larger clone is one base away. This chain connects TRBV5-3 to TRBJ1-1; tentative D call: TRBD1 (5 bases). TRBV5-3 carries the ORF label, with uncertain function. The CDR3 is 12 amino acids. In nucleotides, the CDR3 is TGTGCCAGCAGCTCAAAGTCCAGGGAAGTTTTCTTT. Its translation is CASSSKSREVFF.

This clonotype was seen just once. A read error is possible here, since a much larger clone lies one base away. Here the CDR3 omits its conserved ending phenylalanine or tryptophan, so a read error is the likely source. The chain links TRBV27 to TRBJ2-2; D may match TRBD1 or TRBD2 (5 bases each). The V and J ends lost 3 bases and 4 bases respectively, with 12 bases between them. Looked up from germline, CDR1 is MNHEY and CDR2 is SMNVEV (reference sequence). The CDR3 loop spans 15 amino acids. The DNA for the CDR3 is TGTGCCAGCAGTTTGACGGGACCAGCCACCGGGGAGCTGTTTCTT. Encoded protein: CASSLTGPATGELFL.

This clonotype has a count of ten or more. The chain uses TRBV7-9 and TRBJ2-5; 7 bases fit TRBD1. The CDR3 has 15 amino acids. The V gene's germline CDR1 is SEHNR and CDR2 FQNEAQ (reference sequence). V was clipped by 5 bases and J by 5 bases; unmatched bases: 11. The CDR3, as DNA: TGTGCCAGCAGCAACACAGGGGCCTCCGCGGAGACCCAGTACTTC. Its translation: CASSNTGASAETQYF.